The clone carrying this T cell receptor (beta chain) appeared a few times. A read error likely explains this, since a far larger clone differs by one base. Libraries were prepared by immunoSEQ multiplex PCR; TCRdb keeps only in-frame clonotypes and omits some of them. The sample records about half a million clones, roughly 80% being singletons. The CDR3 consists of 16 residues. Germline assignment: CDR1 SGHAT and CDR2 FQNNGV. The source of the sample is a study of shared clonotypes between healthy human individuals. This rearrangement joins TRBV11-2 to TRBJ1-1; tentatively, D is TRBD1 (5 bases). This TCR derives from a woman aged 35 to 49 in good health. Some clones in this sample may be carry-over from other donors' samples. What was sequenced was PBMCs. CDR3 region: CAGSLELAGLNTEAFF. CDR3 nucleotide sequence: TGTGCCGGCAGCTTAGAACTTGCAGGGCTGAACACTGAAGCTTTCTTT.